The source of this TCR beta chain is a study of PD-1 blockade in mismatch repair-deficient tumors. Germline CDR1 and CDR2: GTSNPN and SVGIG (reference sequence). The CDR3 length is 14 residues. Trimming removed 2 bases from V and 0 bases from J, with 10 bases in between. Measured with immunoSEQ multiplex PCR; TCRdb has only the in-frame clones, and not every one. Here the sample spans approximately 37,000 clones, roughly 85% being singletons. This TCR was recovered from an adult with mismatch repair-deficient cancer. This specimen was peripheral blood, taken approximately 80 weeks after starting pembrolizumab. The rearrangement joins TRBV30 to TRBJ1-2; a possible D gene is TRBD1 (6 bases). The DNA for the CDR3 is TGTGCCTGGAGTCTCGACAGGTCTAACTATGGCTACACCTTC. It specifies CAWSLDRSNYGYTF.